Here is one TCR beta chain with its context. Its antigen is unknown. This record belongs to a study of spatial heterogeneity in lung cancer. About the study: A consistent excess of beta-chain over alpha-chain sequences was detected. Overall study findings and caveats: Expanded tumor TCRs that were ubiquitous appeared in blood more at resection than follow-up.

Germline V gene data show CDR1 as SNHLY and CDR2 as FYNNEI. V lost 4 bases and J 5 bases, leaving 11 bases between the germline ends. CDR3 length equals 14 residues. Indicated time point: sample taken at primary tumor resection. Sequencing covered unsorted whole RNA taken from tumor, nontumor lung or frozen PBMC. The donors comprised about 70 untreated early-stage non-small cell lung cancer patients. All TCR cDNA molecules were individually tagged with a unique molecular identifier. TCRdb independently ran MiXCR on the 5' RACE reads; one entry per CDR3 protein. The repertoire has about 82,000 distinct CDR3 sequences, roughly 12% of them found once; the top ten carry roughly 4.2%.

The chain employs TRBV2 and TRBJ2-2; tentative D call: TRBD2 (5 bases). This TCR was recovered from a male donor with early-stage non-small cell lung cancer. The source material was PBMCs, sampled at surgery. The CDR3 DNA follows: TGTGCCAGCAGTGTATCGGGGATTACCGGGGAGCTGTTTTTT. It is translated as CASSVSGITGELFF.